This T cell receptor beta chain is from a study of blood T cell repertoires in COVID-19. Study information: The origin of the acute and convalescent COVID-19 samples was the United States, Italy and Spain.

Participant ages covered roughly 18 to 89 years across 24 US areas. For recovered donors of Cohort 3, there were two negative PCRs, clearance, or symptom resolution. The CDR3 loop spans 15 amino acids. Germline V gene data show CDR1 as KGHSH and CDR2 as LQKENI. V lost 5 bases to trimming and J lost 7 bases; unmatched junction nucleotides: 4. Under the authors' procedure: For nucleated cells, counts were estimated from reference gene primer amplification. TCRdb's copy holds only in-frame clones and misses some; the assay was immunoSEQ multiplex PCR. V and J calls and clone size are given by that table; D and trimming were obtained from the DNA. In the table there are about 64,000 clones, around 90% of which are singletons.

The sample taken for sequencing was PBMCs or T cells enriched from blood (not recorded which). This TCR came from a woman aged 40-49 years who had recovered from COVID-19. The rearrangement links TRBV18 to TRBJ2-1; 14 nucleotides match TRBD2. CDR3 sequence reads: CASSERTSGGNEQFF. As DNA, the CDR3 is TGTGCCAGCTCAGAAAGGACTAGCGGGGGGAATGAGCAGTTCTTC.